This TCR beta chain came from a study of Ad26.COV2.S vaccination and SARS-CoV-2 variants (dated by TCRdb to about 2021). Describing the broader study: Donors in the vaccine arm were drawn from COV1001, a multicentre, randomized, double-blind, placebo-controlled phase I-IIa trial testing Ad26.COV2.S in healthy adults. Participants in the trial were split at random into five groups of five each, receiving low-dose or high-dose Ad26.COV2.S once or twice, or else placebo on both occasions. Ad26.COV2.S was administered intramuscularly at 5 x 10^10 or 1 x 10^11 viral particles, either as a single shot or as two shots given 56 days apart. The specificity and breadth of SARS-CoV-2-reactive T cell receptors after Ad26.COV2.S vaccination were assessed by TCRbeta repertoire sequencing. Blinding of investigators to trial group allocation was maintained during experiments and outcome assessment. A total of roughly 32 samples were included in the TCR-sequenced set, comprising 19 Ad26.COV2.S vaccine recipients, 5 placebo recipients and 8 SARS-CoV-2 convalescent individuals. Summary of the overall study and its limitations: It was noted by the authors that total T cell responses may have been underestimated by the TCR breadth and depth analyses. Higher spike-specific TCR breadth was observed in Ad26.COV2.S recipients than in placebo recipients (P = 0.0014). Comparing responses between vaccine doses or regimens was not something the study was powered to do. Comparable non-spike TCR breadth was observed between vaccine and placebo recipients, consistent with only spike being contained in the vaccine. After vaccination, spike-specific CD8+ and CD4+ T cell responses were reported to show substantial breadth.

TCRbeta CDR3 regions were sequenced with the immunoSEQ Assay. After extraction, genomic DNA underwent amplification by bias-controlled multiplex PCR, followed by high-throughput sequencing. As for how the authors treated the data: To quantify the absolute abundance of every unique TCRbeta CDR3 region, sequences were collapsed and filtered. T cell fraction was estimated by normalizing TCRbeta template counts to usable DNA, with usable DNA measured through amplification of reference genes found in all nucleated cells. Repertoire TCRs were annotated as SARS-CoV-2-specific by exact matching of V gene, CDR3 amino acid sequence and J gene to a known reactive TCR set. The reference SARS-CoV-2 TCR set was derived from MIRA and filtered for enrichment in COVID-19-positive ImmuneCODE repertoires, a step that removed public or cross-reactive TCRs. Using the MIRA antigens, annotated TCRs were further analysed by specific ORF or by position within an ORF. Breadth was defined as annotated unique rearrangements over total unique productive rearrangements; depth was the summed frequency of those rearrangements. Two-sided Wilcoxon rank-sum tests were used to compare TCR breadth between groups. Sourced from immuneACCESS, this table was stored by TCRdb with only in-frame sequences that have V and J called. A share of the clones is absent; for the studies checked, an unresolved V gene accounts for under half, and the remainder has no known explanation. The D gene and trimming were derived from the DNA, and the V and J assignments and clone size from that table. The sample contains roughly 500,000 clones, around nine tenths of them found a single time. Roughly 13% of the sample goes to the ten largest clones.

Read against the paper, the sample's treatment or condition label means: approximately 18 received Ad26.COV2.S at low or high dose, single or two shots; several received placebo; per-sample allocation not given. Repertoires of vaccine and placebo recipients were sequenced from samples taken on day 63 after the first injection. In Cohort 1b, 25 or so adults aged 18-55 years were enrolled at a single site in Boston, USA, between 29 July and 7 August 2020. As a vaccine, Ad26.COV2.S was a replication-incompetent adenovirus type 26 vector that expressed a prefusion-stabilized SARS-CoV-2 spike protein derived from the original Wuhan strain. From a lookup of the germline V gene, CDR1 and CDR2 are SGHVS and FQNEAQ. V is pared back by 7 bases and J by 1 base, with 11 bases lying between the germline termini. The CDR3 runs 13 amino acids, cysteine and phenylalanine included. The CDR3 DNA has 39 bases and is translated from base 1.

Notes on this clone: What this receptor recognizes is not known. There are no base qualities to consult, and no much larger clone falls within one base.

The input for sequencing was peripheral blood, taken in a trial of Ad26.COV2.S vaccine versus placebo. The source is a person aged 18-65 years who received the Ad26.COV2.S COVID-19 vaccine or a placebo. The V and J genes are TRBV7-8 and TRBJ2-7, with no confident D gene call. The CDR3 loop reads CASTSGGSYEQYF. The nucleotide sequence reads TGTGCCAGCACCTCCGGCGGTTCCTACGAGCAGTACTTC.